These 12 T cell receptor beta chains were sequenced from one sample in a study of tumor-infiltrating lymphocytes in localized non-small cell lung cancer. Sequencing was performed with immunoSEQ multiplex PCR; in TCRdb, only in-frame clones are kept and a portion is missing. The sample records around 15,000 clones, approximately 71% being singletons. The material sequenced was lung tumor tissue. Source of these receptors: a human donor with non-small cell lung cancer.

As regards this clone: The junction does not match germline at one end; this may be a read error. Other DNA sequences within the sample encode an identical CDR3. This chain joins TRBV7-9 and TRBJ2-6; D ambiguous. Germline V lookup: CDR1 SEHNR, CDR2 FQNEAQ (reference sequence). The CDR3 length is 15 residues. As DNA, the CDR3 is TGCGCCAGCAGCCAAGATGGGAACCGTTTCAACGTCCTGACTTTC. Residues: CASSQDGNRFNVLTF.

The chain couples TRBV5-5 to TRBJ2-7, with 7 bases matching TRBD1. V lost 5 bases and J lost 0; bases outside the gene matches: 5. Germline V lookup: CDR1 SGHKS, CDR2 YYEKEE (reference sequence). The CDR3 length is 14 residues. The DNA of the CDR3 is TGTGCCAGCAGTGGGACAGAGAGCTCCTACGAGCAGTACTTC. It yields the protein CASSGTESSYEQYF.

The V gene is TRBV10-1, the J gene TRBJ2-7, with D hard to call. Trimming left V 0 bases short and J 4 bases short, with 10 bases between. The length of the CDR3 is 14 residues. Germline V gives CDR1 WNHNN, CDR2 SYGVQD (reference sequence). The CDR3 region has the DNA TGCGCCAGCAGTGAGTCGGGTAAGGCGTACGAGCAGTACTTC. It is translated as CASSESGKAYEQYF.

V is TRBV19 and J is TRBJ2-7, with D uncertain. Trimming stripped 5 bases from V and 6 bases from J, with 17 bases between. CDR3 size: 14 residues. The germline gives CDR1 LNHDA, CDR2 SQIVND (reference sequence). CDR3 bases: TGTGCCAGTAGTCCACCCCTCGGATTTTCCGAGCAGTACTTC. It encodes CASSPPLGFSEQYF.

The chain has TRBV19 and TRBJ2-3; 10 positions match TRBD2. The CDR3 has 14 residues. V gave up 5 bases and J gave up 4 bases; unmatched junction bases: 3. Germline lookup yields CDR1 LNHDA and CDR2 SQIVND (reference sequence). Here the CDR3 reads CASSSSGGADTQYF. The CDR3 coding sequence is TGTGCCAGTAGTTCCAGCGGGGGGGCAGATACGCAGTATTTT.

The rearrangement uses TRBV29-1 and TRBJ2-1; TRBD2 matches 7 bases. The CDR3 covers 14 residues. V lost 8 bases, J lost 5 bases, and 12 bases stayed unmatched. Germline assignment: CDR1 SQVTM and CDR2 ANQGSEA. CDR3: CSFLLGGENNEQFF. The CDR3 DNA sequence: TGCAGCTTTCTTTTGGGGGGGGAGAACAATGAGCAGTTCTTC.

CDR3 sequence (DNA): TGTGCCTGGAGTGCCCCCACAGGGTGGGGCGAGCATGGCTACACCTTC. This codes for CAWSAPTGWGEHGYTF. V and J are TRBV30 and TRBJ1-2; perhaps TRBD1 as D (6 bases). The CDR3 covers 16 residues. V lost 1 base, J lost 6 bases, and 21 bases lay in between. The germline gives CDR1 GTSNPN, CDR2 SVGIG (reference sequence). The full variable domain, completed using reference TRBV30 and TRBJ1-2, is SQTIHQWPATLVQPVGSPLSLECTVEGTSNPNLYWYRQAAGRGLQLLFYSVGIGQISSEVPQNLSASRPQDRQFILSSKKLLLSDSGFYLCAWSAPTGWGEHGYTFGSGTRLTVV.

V and J are TRBV30 and TRBJ1-3, with D hard to call. This CDR3 region has 12 residues. CDR1 is GTSNPN and CDR2 is SVGIG in the germline V gene (reference sequence). With 3 bases removed from V and 0 bases from J, the gap between germline ends came to 3 bases. The CDR3 loop is CAWRVSGNTIYF. CDR3 DNA: TGTGCCTGGAGGGTCTCTGGAAACACCATATATTTT.

About this clone: One junction end disagrees with the germline gene, perhaps due to a read error. The chain has TRBV7-7 and TRBJ2-5, with a weak D call TRBD1 (6 bases). CDR3 size: 14 residues. Germline V gives CDR1 SSHAT, CDR2 FNYEAQ (reference sequence). This CDR3 is CASSSDRSGETQYF. The CDR3 nucleotides read TGTGCTAGCAGCTCCGACAGGTCGGGGGAGACCCAGTACTTC.

The chain is built from TRBV18 and TRBJ2-3; weak D call: TRBD1 (6 bases). Germline CDR1 is KGHSH and CDR2 is LQKENI. Trimming stripped 3 bases from V and 6 bases from J, with 19 bases between. The CDR3 has 16 residues. For the CDR3, the DNA is TGTGCCAGCTCACCCTCCTTGACAGGTTCGGCGGATACGCAGTATTTT. Protein sequence: CASSPSLTGSADTQYF.

This clone has only a few counts. The V call is TRBV5-1, the J call TRBJ2-7; D not certain. V was clipped by 4 bases and J by 2 bases, with 16 bases between them. CDR3 size: 15 residues. CDR1 SGHRS and CDR2 YFSETQ come from the germline V gene. DNA for the CDR3: TGCGCCAGCAGCCCGGGCTCAGGTGGGACCTACGAGCAGTACTTC. Translated, it gives CASSPGSGGTYEQYF.

This clone was counted only a few times. The rearrangement uses TRBV29-1 and TRBJ1-5, with D perhaps TRBD1 (5 bases). The CDR3 totals 15 residues. Per germline, CDR1 SQVTM and CDR2 ANQGSEA. The germline V and J ends were trimmed by 3 bases and 7 bases, with 19 bases remaining between them. CDR3 protein: CSVDGDGTPGQPQHF. CDR3 bases: TGCAGCGTTGACGGGGACGGCACCCCAGGGCAGCCCCAGCATTTT.